The source of this TCR beta chain is a study of blood T cell repertoires in COVID-19. About the study: PBMCs, B-cell-depleted T cells, or T cells were the source of the cDNA or gDNA that made up the material.

The V and J ends lost 5 bases and 3 bases, in that order; junction bases with no gene match: 9. Per the germline V gene, CDR1 is SEHNR and CDR2 is FQNEAQ (reference sequence). This CDR3 contains 15 residues. The authors' processing: Using reference gene primer amplification, nucleated cell counts were estimated. The table came from immunoSEQ multiplex PCR; TCRdb's copy has only in-frame clones and leaves some out. V, J and clone size are those of that table, while D and trimming were read from the DNA. Of 300,000 to 400,000 clones in the sample, around nine tenths were seen once. The chain couples TRBV7-9 to TRBJ2-5, with 7 bases fitting TRBD1. Sequenced material: peripheral blood. This receptor was obtained from a woman in her seventies with COVID-19, enrolled during active disease. The CDR3 DNA is TGTGCCAGCAGCCACCCGTACAGGGGTGAAGAGACCCAGTACTTC. This gives the protein CASSHPYRGEETQYF.